One and the same sample provided the 13 T cell receptor beta chains below, sequenced in a study of blood T cell repertoires in COVID-19. Generated by immunoSEQ multiplex PCR, the TCRdb table keeps only in-frame clones and is missing some. The sample holds around 200,000 clones, around 87% seen once. The material sequenced was peripheral blood. Receptors originate from a middle-aged man with active or convalescent COVID-19.

The V gene is TRBV30, the J gene TRBJ2-6; 8 nucleotides align to TRBD2. The germline CDR1 and CDR2 sequences are GTSNPN and SVGIG (reference sequence). The CDR3 is 16 residues long. Trimming removed 4 bases from V and 0 bases from J; junction bases left unmatched: 5. Written as DNA, the CDR3 is TGTGCCTGGACGGGGGGGCAATCCTCTGGGGCCAACGTCCTGACTTTC. Translating it yields CAWTGGQSSGANVLTF.

The rearrangement joins TRBV24-1 to TRBJ2-5; D remains ambiguous. CDR3 length equals 13 residues. V was shortened by 3 bases and J by 14 bases, with 18 bases between the two germline ends. Germline CDR1 is KGHDR and CDR2 is SFDVKD. The DNA of the CDR3 is TGTGCCACCAGTGATAAGGTAGAGGCAGTCCTTTACTTC. This translates into CATSDKVEAVLYF.

This clone was recorded once. J is TRBJ2-2 and V is TRBV11-2, with 8 bases identical to TRBD1. The CDR3 extends over 16 amino acids. Germline V lookup: CDR1 SGHAT, CDR2 FQNNGV. Trimming took 3 bases from V and 6 from J; bases not matched to a gene: 9. CDR3 sequence reads: CASSFSRQGYSGELFF. In nucleotides, the CDR3 is TGTGCCAGCAGCTTTAGTAGACAGGGGTATTCCGGGGAGCTGTTTTTT.

The gene calls are TRBV15 and TRBJ1-2; TRBD1 is a possible D gene (5 bases). Germline V gene sequence: CDR1 LNHNV, CDR2 YYDKDF (reference sequence). V lost 0 bases and J lost 7, with 18 bases in between. The CDR3 is 16 residues long. The DNA for the CDR3 is TGTGCCACCAGCAGAGATCAGGAACACAGGTTATCTGGCTACACCTTC. Translation gives CATSRDQEHRLSGYTF.

V gene TRBV29-1 combines with J gene TRBJ2-2; 8 nucleotides agree with TRBD1. Trimming removed 1 base from V and 2 bases from J; junction bases left unmatched: 3. The germline CDR1 and CDR2 sequences are SQVTM and ANQGSEA. This CDR3 comprises 15 residues. The chain's CDR3 is CSVEGDRTNTGELFF. CDR3 nucleotide sequence: TGCAGCGTTGAAGGGGACAGGACAAACACCGGGGAGCTGTTTTTT.

The V gene is TRBV4-1, the J gene TRBJ1-2; TRBD1 agrees at 7 bases. The V segment lost 4 bases and the J segment 3 bases; nucleotides outside the gene matches: 8. The CDR3 contains 15 residues. Germline-derived CDR1 and CDR2 are MGHRA and YSYEKL. The CDR3 nucleotides are TGCGCCAGCAGCCGCCCGACAGGGACCGACTATGGCTACACCTTC. This gives the protein CASSRPTGTDYGYTF.

This sequence joins TRBV2 and TRBJ2-7; D is perhaps TRBD2 (5 bases). The CDR3 totals 16 residues. V was clipped by 3 bases and J by 3 bases, with 18 bases between them. Germline V gives CDR1 SNHLY, CDR2 FYNNEI. CDR3 region: CASSERVLMGRYEQYF. The CDR3 nucleotides read TGTGCCAGCAGTGAGCGGGTATTAATGGGTCGCTACGAGCAGTACTTC.

The chain combines TRBV7-3 with TRBJ1-4; 9 positions match TRBD1. There are 13 residues in the CDR3. J gave up 6 bases and V 5 bases, and 1 base lay outside the gene matches. CDR1 SGHTA and CDR2 FQGTGA come from the germline V gene. This chain's CDR3 is CASSRDRDEKLFF. CDR3 coding DNA: TGTGCCAGCAGCCGGGACAGGGATGAAAAACTGTTTTTT.

The chain uses TRBV5-6 and TRBJ2-7; tentative D call: TRBD1 (6 bases). Germline CDR1 and CDR2: SGHDT and YYEEEE. The CDR3 contains 12 residues. The V end was cut by 3 bases, the J end by 6 bases, with 10 bases between. The CDR3 DNA reads TGTGCCAGCAGCTCCACAGGGCCCGAGCAGTACTTC. This translates into CASSSTGPEQYF.

The chain recombines TRBV2 with TRBJ2-7, with 8 positions matching TRBD1. The V segment lost 5 bases and the J segment 0 bases; nucleotides outside the gene matches: 3. This CDR3 is built from 14 residues. CDR1 and CDR2 (germline): SNHLY, FYNNEI. CDR3 nucleotide sequence: TGTGCCAGCAGTCGACAGGGGAGCTCCTACGAGCAGTACTTC. Translated, it gives CASSRQGSSYEQYF. The full variable domain, rest sourced from reference TRBV2 and TRBJ2-7, is EPEVTQTPSHQVTQMGQEVILRCVPISNHLYFYWYRQILGQKVEFLVSFYNNEISEKSEIFDDQFSVERPDGSNFTLKIRSTKLEDSAMYFCASSRQGSSYEQYFGPGTRLTVT.

This clone was picked up a small number of times. The chain couples TRBV24-1 to TRBJ1-5, with a tentative D call TRBD1 (6 bases). V dropped 4 bases and J dropped 7 bases, with 10 bases sitting between them. This CDR3 is 13 amino acids long. CDR1 and CDR2 (germline): KGHDR, SFDVKD. CDR3 in amino acids: CATSEQGGQPQHF. The CDR3 region has the DNA TGTGCCACCAGTGAACAGGGCGGACAGCCCCAGCATTTT.

J is TRBJ1-1 and V is TRBV18; maybe TRBD1 (6 bases). In germline, CDR1 is KGHSH, CDR2 LQKENI. This CDR3 region has 13 residues. V was pared by 3 bases and J by 3 bases, with 8 bases between. The CDR3 loop reads CASSPRTDTEAFF. The CDR3 DNA sequence: TGTGCCAGCTCACCTCGGACAGACACTGAAGCTTTCTTT.

This chain joins TRBV2 and TRBJ1-2; 9 nucleotides match TRBD1. The length of the CDR3 is 15 residues. With 6 bases clipped from V and 0 bases from J, the junction kept 5 bases outside the gene matches. The germline V gene has CDR1 SNHLY and CDR2 FYNNEI. The CDR3 spells CASSLDRGPNYGYTF. The CDR3 coding sequence is TGTGCCAGCAGCTTGGACAGGGGCCCTAACTATGGCTACACCTTC.